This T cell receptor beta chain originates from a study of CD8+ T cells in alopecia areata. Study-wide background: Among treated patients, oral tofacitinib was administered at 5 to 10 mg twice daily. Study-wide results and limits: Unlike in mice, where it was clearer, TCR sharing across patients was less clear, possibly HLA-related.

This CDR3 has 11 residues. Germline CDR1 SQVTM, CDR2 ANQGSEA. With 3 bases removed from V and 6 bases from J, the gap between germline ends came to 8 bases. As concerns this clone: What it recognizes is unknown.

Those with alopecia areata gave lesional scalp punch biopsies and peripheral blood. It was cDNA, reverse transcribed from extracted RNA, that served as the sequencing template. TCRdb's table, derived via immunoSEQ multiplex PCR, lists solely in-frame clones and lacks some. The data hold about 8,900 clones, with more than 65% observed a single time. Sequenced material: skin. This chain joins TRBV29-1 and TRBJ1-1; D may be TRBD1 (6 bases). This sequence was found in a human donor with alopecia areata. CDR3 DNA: TGCAGCGTTGACAACAGGGCTGAAGCTTTCTTT. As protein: CSVDNRAEAFF.